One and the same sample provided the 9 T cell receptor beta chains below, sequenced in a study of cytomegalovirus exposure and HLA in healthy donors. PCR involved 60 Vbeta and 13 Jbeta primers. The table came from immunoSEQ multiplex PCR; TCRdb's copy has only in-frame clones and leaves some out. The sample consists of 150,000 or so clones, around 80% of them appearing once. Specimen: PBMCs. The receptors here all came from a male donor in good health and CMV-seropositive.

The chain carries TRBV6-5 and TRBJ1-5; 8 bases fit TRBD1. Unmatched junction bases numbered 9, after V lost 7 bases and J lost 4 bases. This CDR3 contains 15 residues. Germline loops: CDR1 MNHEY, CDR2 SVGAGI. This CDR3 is CASNGRQGMNQPQHF. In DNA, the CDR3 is TGTGCCAGCAATGGACGACAGGGGATGAATCAGCCCCAGCATTTT.

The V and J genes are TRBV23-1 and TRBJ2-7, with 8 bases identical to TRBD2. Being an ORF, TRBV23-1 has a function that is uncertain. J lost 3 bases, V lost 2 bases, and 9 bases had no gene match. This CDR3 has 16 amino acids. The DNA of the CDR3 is TGCGCCAGCAGTCAAGTCTGGCGGGGGGAGTACTACGAGCAGTACTTC. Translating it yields CASSQVWRGEYYEQYF.

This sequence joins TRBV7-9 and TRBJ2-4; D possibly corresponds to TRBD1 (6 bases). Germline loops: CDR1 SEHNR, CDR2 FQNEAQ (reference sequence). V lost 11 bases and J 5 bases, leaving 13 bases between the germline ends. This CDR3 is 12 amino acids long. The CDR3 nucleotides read TGTGCCGTTGGGGGCGAGGAAAACATTCAGTACTTC. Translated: CAVGGEENIQYF. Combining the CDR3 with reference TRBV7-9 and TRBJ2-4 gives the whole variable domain DTGVSQNPRHKITKRGQNVTFRCDPISEHNRLYWYRQTLGQGPEFLTYFQNEAQLEKSRLLSDRFSAERPKGSFSTLEIQRTEQGDSAMYLCAVGGEENIQYFGAGTRLSVL.

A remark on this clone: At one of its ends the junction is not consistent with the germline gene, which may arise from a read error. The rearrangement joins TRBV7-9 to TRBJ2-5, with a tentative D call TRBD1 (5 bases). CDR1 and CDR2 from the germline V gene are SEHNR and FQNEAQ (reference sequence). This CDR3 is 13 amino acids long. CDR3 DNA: TGTTCCAGCAGCTCGACAGACCAAGAGGCCCAGTACTTC. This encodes CSSSSTDQEAQYF.

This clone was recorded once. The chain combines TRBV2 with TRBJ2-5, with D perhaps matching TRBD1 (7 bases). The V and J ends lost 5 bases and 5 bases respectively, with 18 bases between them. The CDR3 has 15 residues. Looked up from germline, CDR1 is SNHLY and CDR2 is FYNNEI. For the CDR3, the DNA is TGTGCCAGCAGTATCGGCAGGGGGGAGTCGGAGACCCAGTACTTC. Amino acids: CASSIGRGESETQYF. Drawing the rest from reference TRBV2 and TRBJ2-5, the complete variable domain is EPEVTQTPSHQVTQMGQEVILRCVPISNHLYFYWYRQILGQKVEFLVSFYNNEISEKSEIFDDQFSVERPDGSNFTLKIRSTKLEDSAMYFCASSIGRGESETQYFGPGTRLLVL.

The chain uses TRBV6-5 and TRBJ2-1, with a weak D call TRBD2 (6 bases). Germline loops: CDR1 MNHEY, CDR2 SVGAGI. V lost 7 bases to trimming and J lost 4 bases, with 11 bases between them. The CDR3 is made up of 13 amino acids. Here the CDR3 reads CASIPAGYNEQFF. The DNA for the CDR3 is TGTGCCAGCATCCCCGCGGGATACAATGAGCAGTTCTTC.

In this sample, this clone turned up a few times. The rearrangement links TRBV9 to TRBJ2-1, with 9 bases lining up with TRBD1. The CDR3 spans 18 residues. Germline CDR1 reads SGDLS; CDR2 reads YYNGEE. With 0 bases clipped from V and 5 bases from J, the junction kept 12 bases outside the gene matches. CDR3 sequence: CASSVGSSGTGNNNEQFF. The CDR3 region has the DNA TGTGCCAGCAGCGTAGGAAGTTCCGGGACAGGGAATAACAATGAGCAGTTCTTC.

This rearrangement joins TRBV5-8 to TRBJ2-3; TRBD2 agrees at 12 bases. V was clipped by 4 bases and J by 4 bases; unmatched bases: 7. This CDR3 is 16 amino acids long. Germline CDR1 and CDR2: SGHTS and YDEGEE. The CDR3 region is CASSPRLAGESDTQYF. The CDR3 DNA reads TGTGCCAGCAGCCCCCGACTAGCGGGAGAATCAGATACGCAGTATTTT.

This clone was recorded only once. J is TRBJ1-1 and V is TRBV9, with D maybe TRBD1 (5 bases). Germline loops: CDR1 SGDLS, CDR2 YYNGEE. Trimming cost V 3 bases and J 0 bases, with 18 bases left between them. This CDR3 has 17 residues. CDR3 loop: CASSAGVGEGMNTEAFF. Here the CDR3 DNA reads TGTGCCAGCAGCGCCGGGGTGGGGGAGGGTATGAACACTGAAGCTTTCTTT.